The rows below give T cell receptor beta chains drawn from one sample of a study of tissue T cells after allogeneic stem cell transplantation. Some clones are missing from TCRdb's copy, which holds only in-frame ones; the method was immunoSEQ multiplex PCR. Of about 43,000 clones in the sample, roughly 90% were seen once. The sequences come from blood, collected before transplantation. All receptors come from a woman aged 35-75 years who later had graft-versus-host disease after an allogeneic stem cell transplant. CDR3s include the opening cysteine and the closing phenylalanine or tryptophan. D genes are given only for firm matches. Clone size is given for some rows only: seen once, a few or many times, or a class if the clone is expanded.

v_gene	abundance	j_gene	d_gene	CDR3aa	CDR3nt
TRBV5-6	-	TRBJ2-1	TRBD1	CASSSGTELDEQFF	TGTGCCAGCAGCTCCGGGACAGAGTTGGATGAGCAGTTCTTC
TRBV2	-	TRBJ1-1	-	CASSATPSQTFF	TGTGCCAGCAGTGCGACCCCCAGCCAAACTTTCTTT
TRBV7-9	-	TRBJ1-1	-	CASNPPMGRAFF	TGTGCCAGCAACCCCCCGATGGGCCGAGCTTTCTTT
TRBV12-3/TRBV12-4	-	TRBJ2-1	-	CASTGSYNEQFF	TGTGCCAGCACCGGCTCCTACAATGAGCAGTTCTTC
TRBV11-3	-	TRBJ2-1	-	CASSLDRAGNEQFF	TGTGCCAGCAGCTTAGATAGGGCAGGGAATGAGCAGTTCTTC
TRBV6-5	-	TRBJ2-3	-	CASSPGKGRPDTQYF	TGTGCCAGCAGCCCCGGTAAGGGGCGCCCAGATACGCAGTATTTT
TRBV18	-	TRBJ1-2	TRBD1	CASSPGPRQGNGYTF	TGTGCCAGCTCACCAGGCCCGAGACAGGGAAATGGCTACACCTTC
TRBV3-1/TRBV3-2	-	TRBJ2-3	-	CASGGGTDTQYF	TGTGCCAGCGGTGGGGGCACAGATACGCAGTATTTT
TRBV23-1	few	TRBJ1-2	TRBD1	CASSLRGRRGYTF	TGCGCCAGCAGTCTCAGGGGGCGTCGGGGCTACACCTTC
TRBV25-1	-	TRBJ1-1	-	CASSESGTVSRDTEAFF	TGTGCCAGCAGTGAATCCGGGACTGTTTCAAGGGACACTGAAGCTTTCTTT
TRBV6-1	-	TRBJ2-7	-	CASSPLGNEQYF	TGTGCCAGCAGTCCCCTCGGTAACGAGCAGTACTTC
TRBV6-6	-	TRBJ2-3	TRBD2	CASLGLADFMADTQYF	TGTGCCAGCCTGGGGCTAGCGGATTTCATGGCAGATACGCAGTATTTT
TRBV28	-	TRBJ2-1	TRBD2	CASSLFASGRSGYEQFF	TGTGCCAGCAGTTTATTTGCTAGCGGGAGGTCGGGGTATGAGCAGTTCTTC
TRBV4-1	-	TRBJ1-2	-	CASSQEAAVHGYTF	TGCGCCAGCAGCCAAGAGGCGGCAGTTCATGGCTACACCTTC
TRBV14	-	TRBJ2-1	-	CASSQRQRSSSYNEQFF	TGTGCCAGCAGCCAACGGCAGCGGAGCAGCTCCTACAATGAGCAGTTCTTC
TRBV4-3	-	TRBJ2-1	TRBD2	CASSPSSGSGDFEQFF	TGCGCCAGCAGCCCCTCTAGCGGGAGCGGGGACTTTGAGCAGTTCTTC
TRBV18	-	TRBJ2-1	-	CASSPLRDEQFF	TGTGCCAGCTCACCGCTGAGGGATGAGCAGTTCTTC
TRBV15	-	TRBJ1-1	-	CATSRDRGATEAFF	TGTGCCACCAGCAGAGATCGTGGGGCTACTGAAGCTTTCTTT
TRBV25-1	once	TRBJ2-7	TRBD2	CASSEPGGSYEQYF	TGTGCCAGCAGTGAGCCGGGGGGCTCCTACGAGCAGTACTTC
TRBV7-9	-	TRBJ1-3	-	CASSLAGGSGNTIYF	TGTGCCAGCAGCTTAGCAGGGGGCTCTGGAAACACCATATATTTT
TRBV7-6	-	TRBJ2-1	-	CASSLDRSGEQFF	TGTGCCAGCAGCTTAGATCGGAGCGGGGAGCAGTTCTTC
TRBV19	-	TRBJ2-4	TRBD1	CASSIEGTVLAKNIQYF	TGTGCCAGTAGTATAGAGGGGACAGTCCTAGCCAAAAACATTCAGTACTTC
TRBV6-2/TRBV6-3	-	TRBJ2-7	-	CASSYDGDGPYEQYF	TGTGCCAGCAGTTACGACGGGGACGGGCCCTACGAGCAGTACTTC
TRBV5-1	-	TRBJ2-1	-	CASSVGDTTRNEQFF	TGCGCCAGCAGCGTGGGGGACACAACGAGGAATGAGCAGTTCTTC
TRBV6-5	-	TRBJ2-3	TRBD1	CAGDGQGGDTQYF	TGTGCCGGAGACGGACAGGGGGGAGATACGCAGTATTTT
TRBV11-2	-	TRBJ1-1	-	CASSLDQSGQRMNTEAFF	TGTGCCAGCAGCTTAGATCAATCTGGACAGAGGATGAACACTGAAGCTTTCTTT
TRBV7-9	-	TRBJ2-2	-	CASSLTLLNTGELFF	TGTGCCAGCAGCTTGACCCTCTTGAACACCGGGGAGCTGTTTTTT
TRBV7-2	-	TRBJ2-7	-	CASSILREQYF	TGTGCCAGCAGCATACTACGAGAGCAGTACTTC
TRBV7-2	-	TRBJ2-3	TRBD1	CASSLGTGADTQYF	TGTGCCAGCAGCTTAGGGACAGGGGCAGATACGCAGTATTTT
TRBV19	-	TRBJ1-1	TRBD1	CASSRTGYDTEAFF	TGTGCCAGTAGTCGGACAGGGTACGACACTGAAGCTTTCTTT
TRBV9	-	TRBJ1-4	-	CASSVVGGGEKLFF	TGTGCCAGCAGCGTAGTTGGTGGGGGTGAAAAACTGTTTTTT
TRBV13	-	TRBJ2-1	-	CASSLAGTIDEQFF	TGTGCCAGCAGCTTAGCCGGGACAATCGATGAGCAGTTCTTC
TRBV4-3	-	TRBJ1-2	-	CASSQDRDIGYGYTF	TGCGCCAGCAGCCAAGATCGGGACATAGGGTATGGCTACACCTTC
TRBV29-1	-	TRBJ2-2	TRBD2	CSVVGSGSLGELFF	TGCAGCGTTGTTGGCAGCGGGAGTCTCGGGGAGCTGTTTTTT
TRBV6-2/TRBV6-3	-	TRBJ2-5	-	CASSYGWRVAAETQYF	TGTGCCAGCAGTTACGGGTGGCGGGTGGCCGCAGAGACCCAGTACTTC
TRBV2	-	TRBJ2-1	TRBD2	CASRAGGPHNEQFF	TGTGCCAGCAGAGCGGGAGGGCCCCACAATGAGCAGTTCTTC
TRBV5-1	-	TRBJ2-2	TRBD1	CASSPAGTANTGELFF	TGCGCCAGCAGCCCAGCCGGGACAGCGAACACCGGGGAGCTGTTTTTT
TRBV14	-	TRBJ2-7	-	CASSQGTVLSYEQYF	TGTGCCAGCAGCCAAGGGACAGTCCTCTCCTACGAGCAGTACTTC
TRBV5-4	-	TRBJ1-1	-	CASSTPHLTEAFF	TGTGCCAGCAGCACTCCGCATCTCACTGAAGCTTTCTTT
TRBV7-9	-	TRBJ1-5	TRBD1	CASSLGTGGQGPQHF	TGTGCCAGCAGCTTAGGAACGGGGGGACAGGGACCCCAGCATTTT
TRBV3-1/TRBV3-2	once	TRBJ2-1	TRBD1	CASSQGRTTGTEQFF	TGTGCCAGCAGCCAAGGGCGTACGACAGGGACTGAGCAGTTCTTC
TRBV4-1	-	TRBJ2-7	-	CASSQDFGGGGSYEQYF	TGCGCCAGCAGCCAAGATTTTGGTGGGGGCGGGAGCTACGAGCAGTACTTC
TRBV12-5	-	TRBJ2-3	-	CASGLWVADTQYF	TGTGCTAGTGGTTTGTGGGTGGCAGATACGCAGTATTTT
TRBV2	once	TRBJ1-5	TRBD1	CASTMTGSSQPQHF	TGTGCCAGCACCATGACAGGGAGTAGTCAGCCCCAGCATTTT